This T cell receptor beta chain emerged from a study of shared clonotypes between healthy human individuals. Study observations and caveats: Of the naive CD4 clonotypes, roughly 5% were shared across a handful of donors.

In regard to this clone: Its cognate antigen is unknown.

Splitting of each subset's genomic DNA was done evenly across several immunoSEQ plates. Data came from immunoSEQ multiplex PCR; TCRdb stores just in-frame clones and leaves some out. This table has roughly 2.2 million clones, approximately 95% appearing once. Germline V gene sequence: CDR1 LNHDA, CDR2 SQIVND (reference sequence). With 5 bases removed from V and 7 bases from J, the gap between germline ends came to 8 bases. This CDR3 is built from 11 residues. The sequence derives from a man in his late teens or twenties in good health. Some clones in this sample may be carry-over from other donors' samples. V usage is TRBV19 and J usage is TRBJ1-2; D gene ambiguous. The material sequenced was naive CD4+ T cells from PBMCs. The subset here: CD45RA+ positively selected. The CDR3 reads CASSRGFGYTF. CDR3 nucleotides: TGTGCCAGTAGTCGAGGGTTTGGCTACACCTTC. Full variable domain (missing parts from reference TRBV19 and TRBJ1-2): DGGITQSPKYLFRKEGQNVTLSCEQNLNHDAMYWYRQDPGQGLRLIYYSQIVNDFQKGDIAEGYSVSREKKESFPLTVTSAQKNPTAFYLCASSRGFGYTFGSGTRLTVV.